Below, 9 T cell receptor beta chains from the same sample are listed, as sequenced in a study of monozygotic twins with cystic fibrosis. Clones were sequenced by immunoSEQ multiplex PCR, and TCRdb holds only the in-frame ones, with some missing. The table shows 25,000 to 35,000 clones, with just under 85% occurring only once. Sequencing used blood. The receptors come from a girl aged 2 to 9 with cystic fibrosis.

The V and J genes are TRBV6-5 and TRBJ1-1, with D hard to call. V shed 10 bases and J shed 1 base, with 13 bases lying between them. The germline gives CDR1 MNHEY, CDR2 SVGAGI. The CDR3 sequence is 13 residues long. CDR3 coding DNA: TGTGCCACTCGCCTCGCCACGAACACTGAAGCTTTCTTT. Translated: CATRLATNTEAFF.

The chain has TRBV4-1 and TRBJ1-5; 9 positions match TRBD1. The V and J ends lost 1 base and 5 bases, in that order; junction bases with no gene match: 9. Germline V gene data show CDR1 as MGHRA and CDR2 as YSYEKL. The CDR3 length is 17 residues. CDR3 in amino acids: CASSQGWTGDHDQPQHF. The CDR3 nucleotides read TGCGCCAGCAGCCAAGGGTGGACAGGGGATCATGATCAGCCCCAGCATTTT.

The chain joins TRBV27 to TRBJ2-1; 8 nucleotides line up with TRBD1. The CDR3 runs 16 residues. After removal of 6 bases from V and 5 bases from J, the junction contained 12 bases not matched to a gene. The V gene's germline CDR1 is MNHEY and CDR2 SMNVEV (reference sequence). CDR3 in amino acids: CASSSRGHNVNNEQFF. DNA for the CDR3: TGTGCCAGCAGCTCCAGGGGGCATAATGTAAACAATGAGCAGTTCTTC.

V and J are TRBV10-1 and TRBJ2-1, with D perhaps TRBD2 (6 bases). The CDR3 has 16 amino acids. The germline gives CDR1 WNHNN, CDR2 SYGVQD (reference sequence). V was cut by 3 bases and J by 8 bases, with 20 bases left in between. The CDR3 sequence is CASSDSGAPQSYEQFF. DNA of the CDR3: TGCGCCAGCAGTGATAGCGGAGCGCCCCAGAGCTATGAGCAGTTCTTC.

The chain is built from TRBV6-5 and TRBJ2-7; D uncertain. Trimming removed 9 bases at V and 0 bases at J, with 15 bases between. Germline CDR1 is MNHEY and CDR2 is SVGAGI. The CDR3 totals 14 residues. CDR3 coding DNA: TGTGCCAGTCGAAACCGGGCCAGCTCCTACGAGCAGTACTTC. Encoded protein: CASRNRASSYEQYF.

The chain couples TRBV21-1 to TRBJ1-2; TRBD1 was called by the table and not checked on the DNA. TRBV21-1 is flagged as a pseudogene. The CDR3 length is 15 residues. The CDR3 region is CASSPRQEDTRGYTF. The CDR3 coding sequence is TGTGCCAGCAGCCCCCGACAGGAGGACACAAGGGGCTACACCTTC.

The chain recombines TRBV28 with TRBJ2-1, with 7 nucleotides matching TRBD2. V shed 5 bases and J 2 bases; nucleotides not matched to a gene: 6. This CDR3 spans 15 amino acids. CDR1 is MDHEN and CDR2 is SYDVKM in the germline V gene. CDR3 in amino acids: CASSPRLAPYNEQFF. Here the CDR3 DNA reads TGTGCCAGCAGTCCCCGACTAGCACCCTACAATGAGCAGTTCTTC.

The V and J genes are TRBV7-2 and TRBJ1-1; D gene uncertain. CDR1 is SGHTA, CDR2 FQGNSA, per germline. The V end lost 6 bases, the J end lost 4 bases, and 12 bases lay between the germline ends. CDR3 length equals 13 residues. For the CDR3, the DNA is TGTGCCAGCAGTAGAGGGATAGGCACTGAAGCTTTCTTT. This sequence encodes CASSRGIGTEAFF.

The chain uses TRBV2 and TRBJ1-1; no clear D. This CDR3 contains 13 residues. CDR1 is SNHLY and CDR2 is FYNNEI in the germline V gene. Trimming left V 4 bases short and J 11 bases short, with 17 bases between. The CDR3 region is CASSGSTTIGAFF. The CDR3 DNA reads TGTGCCAGCAGTGGTAGTACGACGATTGGGGCTTTCTTT.